These 19 T cell receptor beta chains were sequenced from one sample in a study of shared clonotypes between healthy human individuals. Naive CD8 populations comprised CD45RO-negative cells positively selected for CCR7, excluding terminally differentiated effector memory CD45RA+ cells. TCRdb keeps only in-frame clones here, not all; method: immunoSEQ multiplex PCR. Of hundreds of thousands of clones listed, about 95% are singletons. The sequencing sample was made of naive CD8+ T cells sorted from blood. Receptors originate from a woman in her twenties or thirties in good health.

The chain uses TRBV25-1 and TRBJ2-1; no clear D gene. The CDR3 contains 16 residues. Trimming shortened V by 3 bases and J by 4 bases, and 16 bases separated the two germline ends. Germline CDR1 is MGHDK and CDR2 is SYGVNS. The CDR3: CASSEDGPRIYNEQFF. The CDR3, as DNA: TGTGCCAGCAGTGAGGACGGACCTAGAATATACAATGAGCAGTTCTTC.

The chain joins TRBV9 to TRBJ1-3, with D unclear. The CDR3 contains 17 residues. Germline V gene sequence: CDR1 SGDLS, CDR2 YYNGEE. The V end was cut by 1 base, the J end by 0 bases, with 14 bases between. The CDR3 nucleotides read TGTGCCAGCAGCGTAACTCTTCCTATGAACTCTGGAAACACCATATATTTT. Encoded protein: CASSVTLPMNSGNTIYF.

As regards this clone: Distinct nucleotide sequences in the sample also encode this CDR3. The chain recombines TRBV27 with TRBJ2-7, with 16 bases fitting TRBD2. The V gene end was trimmed by 5 bases and the J gene end by 6 bases; junction bases not matched to a gene: 4. CDR1 MNHEY and CDR2 SMNVEV come from the germline V gene (reference sequence). The CDR3 runs 15 residues. CDR3 region: CASSPGTSGRGEQYF. In DNA form, the CDR3 reads TGTGCCAGCAGTCCGGGGACTAGCGGGAGGGGCGAGCAGTACTTC.

This chain links TRBV5-6 with TRBJ1-5; D is uncertain. V lost 1 base, J lost 2 bases, and 10 bases lay in between. The CDR3 extends over 15 amino acids. Germline CDR1 reads SGHDT; CDR2 reads YYEEEE. This CDR3 is CASSLFRSGNQPQHF. The CDR3 nucleotides read TGTGCCAGCAGCTTGTTCAGGTCGGGCAATCAGCCCCAGCATTTT.

This clone was seen a single time. This CDR3 is also generated by other DNA sequences in the sample. The rearrangement links TRBV28 to TRBJ2-7; D not resolved. Per the germline V gene, CDR1 is MDHEN and CDR2 is SYDVKM. The CDR3 totals 11 residues. The germline V and J ends were trimmed by 5 bases and 1 base, with 3 bases remaining between them. The DNA for the CDR3 is TGTGCCAGCAGTACATCCTACGAGCAGTACTTC. The encoded protein is CASSTSYEQYF.

V and J are TRBV29-1 and TRBJ2-1; possible D gene TRBD1, 7 bases. Germline CDR1 is SQVTM and CDR2 is ANQGSEA. The CDR3 is made up of 15 amino acids. V shed 4 bases and J shed 2 bases, with 15 bases lying between them. This CDR3 reads CSVGLRDSPYNEQFF. CDR3 sequence (DNA): TGCAGCGTTGGTCTGCGGGACAGTCCCTACAATGAGCAGTTCTTC.

This chain joins TRBV27 and TRBJ2-1, with 11 bases aligning to TRBD2. V shed 3 bases, J shed 7 bases, and the junction held 2 bases outside the gene matches. CDR1 and CDR2 (germline): MNHEY, SMNVEV (reference sequence). The CDR3 spans 14 residues. In DNA, the CDR3 is TGTGCCAGCAGTTTGACTAGCGGGATGAATGAGCAGTTCTTC. Encoded protein: CASSLTSGMNEQFF.

The genes are TRBV7-9 and TRBJ2-7, with D possibly called TRBD1 or TRBD2 (6 bases each). Germline V gene lookup returns CDR1 SEHNR and CDR2 FQNEAQ (reference sequence). CDR3 length: 16 residues. Trimming took 5 bases from V and 6 from J, leaving 23 bases between them. The CDR3 is CASSDGLGGFPSEQYF. CDR3 coding DNA: TGTGCCAGCAGCGACGGGTTGGGGGGCTTTCCTAGCGAGCAGTACTTC.

This sequence joins TRBV7-3 and TRBJ2-1; 7 bases are a match to TRBD1. The J segment lost 8 bases and the V segment lost 2 bases, leaving 12 bases of the junction unmatched. The CDR3 length is 16 residues. From germline, CDR1 is SGHTA and CDR2 FQGTGA. For the CDR3, the DNA is TGTGCCAGCAGCTTATTGGGGCCAGGGGGAAGGTATGAGCAGTTCTTC. Its translation is CASSLLGPGGRYEQFF.

This sequence joins TRBV5-6 and TRBJ1-4; 7 bases are shared with TRBD1. V gave up 2 bases and J gave up 3 bases; unmatched junction bases: 4. The CDR3 is 15 amino acids. Per the germline V gene, CDR1 is SGHDT and CDR2 is YYEEEE. CDR3 in amino acids: CASSFRDSSNEKLFF. In DNA, the CDR3 is TGTGCCAGCAGCTTCCGGGACAGCTCTAATGAAAAACTGTTTTTT. Based on the CDR3 plus reference TRBV5-6 and TRBJ1-4, the full variable domain is DAGVTQSPTHLIKTRGQQVTLRCSPKSGHDTVSWYQQALGQGPQFIFQYYEEEERQRGNFPDRFSGHQFPNYSSELNVNALLLGDSALYLCASSFRDSSNEKLFFGSGTQLSVL.

The rearrangement joins TRBV11-2 to TRBJ2-1; tentative D call: TRBD2 (5 bases). Germline loops: CDR1 SGHAT, CDR2 FQNNGV. The CDR3 length is 14 residues. V lost 7 bases to trimming and J lost 0 bases, with 10 bases between them. The CDR3 reads CASNVGVSYNEQFF. As DNA, the CDR3 is TGTGCCAGCAATGTCGGGGTCTCCTACAATGAGCAGTTCTTC.

V and J are TRBV5-5 and TRBJ2-7; D might be TRBD1 (5 bases). The CDR3 consists of 14 residues. V gave up 1 base and J gave up 3 bases, with 11 bases separating them. From germline, CDR1 is SGHKS and CDR2 YYEKEE (reference sequence). The CDR3 reads CASSLWQGDYEQYF. CDR3 bases: TGTGCCAGCAGCTTGTGGCAGGGTGACTACGAGCAGTACTTC.

V usage is TRBV9 and J usage is TRBJ2-1, with 11 bases aligning to TRBD2. Germline V gives CDR1 SGDLS, CDR2 YYNGEE. With V trimmed by 2 bases and J by 6 bases, 1 base remained unmatched. The CDR3 extends over 14 amino acids. CDR3 sequence: CASSVSGRANEQFF. As DNA, the CDR3 is TGTGCCAGCAGCGTTAGCGGGAGGGCCAATGAGCAGTTCTTC.

The chain uses TRBV28 and TRBJ2-1; TRBD1 might be the D (6 bases). The CDR3 covers 13 residues. The V end was cut by 5 bases, the J end by 9 bases, with 14 bases between. The germline CDR1 and CDR2 sequences are MDHEN and SYDVKM. This CDR3 reads CASSVTGQGEQFF. As DNA, the CDR3 is TGTGCCAGCAGTGTCACAGGGCAAGGTGAGCAGTTCTTC.

The J gene is TRBJ1-3, the V gene TRBV5-1; no firm D call. Germline V gene sequence: CDR1 SGHRS, CDR2 YFSETQ. This CDR3 is 16 amino acids long. V dropped 2 bases and J dropped 0 bases, with 12 bases sitting between them. The CDR3 loop reads CASSLDRYSSGNTIYF. CDR3 coding DNA: TGCGCCAGCAGCTTAGACCGATATAGCTCTGGAAACACCATATATTTT. Variable domain in full (rest from reference TRBV5-1 and TRBJ1-3): KAGVTQTPRYLIKTRGQQVTLSCSPISGHRSVSWYQQTPGQGLQFLFEYFSETQRNKGNFPGRFSGRQFSNSRSEMNVSTLELGDSALYLCASSLDRYSSGNTIYFGEGSWLTVV.

CDR3 amino acids: CASSLSWGARTDTQYF. The CDR3 nucleotides are TGTGCCAGCAGTTTATCGTGGGGGGCGAGGACAGATACGCAGTATTTT. V usage is TRBV27 and J usage is TRBJ2-3; D possibly uses TRBD1 or TRBD2 (6 bases each). Trimming removed 0 bases from V and 3 bases from J, with 13 bases in between. The CDR3 runs to 16 residues. Germline V gene data show CDR1 as MNHEY and CDR2 as SMNVEV (reference sequence).

The V gene is TRBV6-5, the J gene TRBJ2-7, with D hard to call. From germline, CDR1 is MNHEY and CDR2 SVGAGI. The CDR3 has 14 residues. V was clipped by 2 bases and J by 2 bases, with 10 bases between them. The CDR3 DNA sequence: TGTGCCAGCAGTTACGGCGAGAGCCCCTACGAGCAGTACTTC. Translating it yields CASSYGESPYEQYF.

The V and J genes are TRBV6-5 and TRBJ2-2, with D tentatively TRBD1 or TRBD2 (5 bases each). Germline V gene lookup returns CDR1 MNHEY and CDR2 SVGAGI. This CDR3 comprises 14 residues. The V end was cut by 2 bases, the J end by 4 bases, with 8 bases between. The CDR3 sequence: CASSYDGGTGELFF. CDR3 nucleotide sequence: TGTGCCAGCAGTTACGATGGGGGCACCGGGGAGCTGTTTTTT.

The chain combines TRBV6-5 with TRBJ2-2, with D unclear. V was cut by 7 bases and J by 4 bases, with 10 bases left in between. CDR3 length: 13 amino acids. The V gene's germline CDR1 is MNHEY and CDR2 SVGAGI. CDR3 coding DNA: TGTGCCAGCACCACGAGTGGCACCGGGGAGCTGTTTTTT. Protein: CASTTSGTGELFF.